This TCR beta chain was sequenced in a study of T-cell memory formation after mild COVID-19 (dated by TCRdb to the early 2020s). For context, the study as a whole: TCR sequence clusters from the two donors were largely donor specific. T-cell clones expanding and contracting after mild COVID-19 in two donors were tracked by longitudinal TCRalpha and TCRbeta repertoire sequencing. Two young, previously healthy adult volunteers, one female and one male, were included in the cohort. Study-wide findings and limitations: Only two mild cases were covered in the study, and larger cohorts including severe cases with pre-infection samples were considered necessary. SARS-CoV-2 specificity of the second-wave clones peaking on day 37 was not confirmed. Clones contracting from day 15 to 85 had balanced CD4/CD8 phenotypes, while a second wave expanding from day 15 to 37 was biased towards CD4+. Contracting CD4+ clones appeared mostly in the CM and EM memory subsets, whereas CD8+ clones were enriched in EMRA. Some responding clones were detected in pre-infection memory, which suggested that pre-existing cross-reactive memory T cells had joined the SARS-CoV-2 response.

PBMCs were isolated by Ficoll-Paque density gradient centrifugation. This clonotype was seen only a few times. Its antigen remains undetermined. The input lacks base qualities; no much larger clone sits a single base away. The CDR3 goes from the cysteine to the phenylalanine over 16 residues. Just CDR3 DNA is preserved here, 48 bases in frame from base 1. For CDR1 and CDR2, the germline V gene lists SGHRS and YFSETQ. V trim: 1 base; J trim: 7 bases; unmatched bases: 14. Sequenced on an Illumina NovaSeq 6000. TCRalpha and TCRbeta cDNA libraries were constructed by 5'RACE with constant-segment primers, with sample barcodes and unique molecular identifiers being introduced. RNA was extracted from every sample with Trizol reagent. Library amplification was performed in two PCR steps, and a second sample barcode and Illumina TruSeq adapters were introduced in the second step. Libraries were sequenced on an Illumina NovaSeq with 2 x 150 bp paired-end reads. Turning to the authors' computational methods: The reads were demultiplexed and collapsed into UMI-guided consensus sequences using migec v1.2.7. With mixcr v2.1.11, UMI consensuses were aligned to TRA and TRB V and J templates and assembled into clonotypes. Clonotypes were classified as expanded or contracted when called significant by both edgeR and NoisET, with noise models trained on biological replicates. edgeR calls used a false discovery rate-adjusted p below 0.01 and a log2 fold-change threshold of 1. As an exploratory analysis of dynamics, max-normalized trajectories of the 1000 most abundant clonotypes were examined with PCA combined with hierarchical clustering. Each responding clone was given a CD4 or CD8 phenotype based on the CD4+ and CD8+ repertoires, which had been sequenced separately. TCRdb reprocessed the public reads (quality trimming at Q25 with fastp, clone calling with MiXCR) and kept in-frame beta chains. Each entry is one CDR3 protein sequence, shown with its most common DNA and genes. The authors' filters were not applied to this entry. The sample table records about 430,000 distinct CDR3 sequences; around 17% of these occur just once. 20% to 25% of the sample is taken by the ten largest.

This TCR was sampled from a man between 18 and 29 years old who had mild COVID-19 (a few samples of this study predate the infection). The sample titles of this study are shuffled in the database, so cell type and time point are left out; the donor was told from shared clones. The material sequenced was PBMCs or a T cell subset sorted from them (not recorded which). This sequence uses TRBV5-1 and TRBJ2-7; TRBD1 lines up with 7 middle nucleotides. At the DNA level, the sequence is TGCGCCAGCAGCTTGACCGGGACAGAGATGGACCTAGAGCAGTACTTC. This yields the protein CASSLTGTEMDLEQYF.